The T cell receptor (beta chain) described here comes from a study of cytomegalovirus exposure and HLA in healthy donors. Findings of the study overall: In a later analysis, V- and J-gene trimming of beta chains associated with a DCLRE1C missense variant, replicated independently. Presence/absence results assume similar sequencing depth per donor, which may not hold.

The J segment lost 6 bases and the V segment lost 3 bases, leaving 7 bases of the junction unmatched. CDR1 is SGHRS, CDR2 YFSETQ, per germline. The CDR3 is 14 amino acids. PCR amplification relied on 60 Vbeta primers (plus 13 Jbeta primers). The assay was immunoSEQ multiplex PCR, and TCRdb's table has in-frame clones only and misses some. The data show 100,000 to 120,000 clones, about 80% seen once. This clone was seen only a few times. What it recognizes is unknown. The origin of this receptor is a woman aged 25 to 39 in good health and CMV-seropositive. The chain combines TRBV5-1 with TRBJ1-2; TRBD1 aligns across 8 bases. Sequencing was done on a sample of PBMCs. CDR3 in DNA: TGCGCCAGCAGCTCCGGCCAACAGGGGGATGGCTACACCTTC. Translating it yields CASSSGQQGDGYTF.